The clone carrying this TCR beta chain was observed a handful of times. Its antigen is unidentified. Study processing details: Clinicopathological groups supplied CDR3 differences that were used to build a distant-metastasis classifier for papillary thyroid cancer. TCRdb re-clonotyped the PCR reads via MiXCR. What appears here as the V and J calls and clone size reflects TCRdb's work, not the paper's. Of 20,000 to 25,000 clones listed, around a sixth were seen once; the top ten hold roughly 40%. The record originates from a study of metastatic and nonmetastatic thyroid tumors. Until they underwent thyroid surgery, no patient had received any treatment. Study-wide findings and caveats: Versus benign nodules, malignant thyroid tumors reportedly had significantly higher TCR beta diversity, in blood and tumor.

Sequencing was done on a sample of blood. The clonotype was recovered from a female donor with papillary thyroid cancer or a benign thyroid nodule (not recorded which). Some clones in this sample may be carry-over from other donors' samples.

For the CDR3, the DNA is TGTGCCAGCAATGATTGGGGCGGCGCGGGCACTGAAGCTTTCTTT. Translation gives CASNDWGGAGTEAFF. The V gene is TRBV28, the J gene TRBJ1-1, with D possibly being TRBD1 (5 bases). From germline, CDR1 is MDHEN and CDR2 SYDVKM. This CDR3 has 15 amino acids. V dropped 7 bases and J dropped 4 bases, with 19 bases sitting between them.